This T cell receptor (beta chain) was sequenced in a study of shared clonotypes between healthy human individuals. A note on this clone: Its antigen remains unidentified.

CD45RO-negative, CCR7-selected cells formed the naive CD8 fraction, which excluded terminally differentiated effector memory CD45RA+ cells. The study, taken as a whole, reports: Tissue TCR repertoires likely differ from these blood-only repertoires. Among a few donors, approximately 5% of naive CD4 clonotypes were found in common. Generally, naive subsets came out with larger estimated richness than memory subsets. Deeper or shallower sequencing was expected to change how clonotypes are shared among donors.

Repertoires were generated with immunoSEQ multiplex PCR, while TCRdb's copy carries only in-frame clones and drops some. The data show 750,000 to 1,000,000 clones, roughly 92% seen once. Sequenced: naive CD8+ T cells sorted from blood. This receptor was identified in a man aged 25-45 years in good health.

The chain's CDR3 is CSVERMTEEQETQYF. DNA for the CDR3: TGCAGCGTTGAGAGGATGACAGAAGAACAAGAGACCCAGTACTTC. J is TRBJ2-5 and V is TRBV29-1; a weak D match, TRBD1 (5 bases). V shed 3 bases and J shed 2 bases, with 16 bases lying between them. This CDR3 has 15 amino acids. Germline CDR1 and CDR2: SQVTM and ANQGSEA.